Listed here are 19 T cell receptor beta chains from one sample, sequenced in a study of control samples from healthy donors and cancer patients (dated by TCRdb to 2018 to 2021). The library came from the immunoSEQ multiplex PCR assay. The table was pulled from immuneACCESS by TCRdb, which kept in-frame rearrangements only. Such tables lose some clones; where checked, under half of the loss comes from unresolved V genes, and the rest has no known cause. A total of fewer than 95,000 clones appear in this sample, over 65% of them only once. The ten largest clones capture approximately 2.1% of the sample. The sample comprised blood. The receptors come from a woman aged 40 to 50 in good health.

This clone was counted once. The CDR3 sequence: CASSQEARVNTEAFF. CDR3 nucleotides: TGCGCCAGCAGCCAAGAGGCAAGAGTGAACACTGAAGCTTTCTTT. V usage is TRBV4-3 and J usage is TRBJ1-1, with no clear D. Germline CDR1 is LGHNA and CDR2 is YSLEER. The V end lost 0 bases, the J end lost 0 bases, and 8 bases lay between the germline ends. The CDR3 contains 15 residues.

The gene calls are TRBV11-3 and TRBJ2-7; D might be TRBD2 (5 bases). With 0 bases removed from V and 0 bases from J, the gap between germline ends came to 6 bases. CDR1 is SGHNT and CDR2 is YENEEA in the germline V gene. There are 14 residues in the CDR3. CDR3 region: CASSLEGDSYEQYF. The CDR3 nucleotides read TGTGCCAGCAGCTTAGAGGGAGACTCCTACGAGCAGTACTTC.

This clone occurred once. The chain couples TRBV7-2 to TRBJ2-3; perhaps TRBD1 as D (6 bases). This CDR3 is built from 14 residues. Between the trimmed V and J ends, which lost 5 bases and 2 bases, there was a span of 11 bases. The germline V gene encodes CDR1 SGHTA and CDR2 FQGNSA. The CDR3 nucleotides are TGTGCCAGCAGCCAGAGGGACAACACAGATACGCAGTATTTT. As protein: CASSQRDNTDTQYF.

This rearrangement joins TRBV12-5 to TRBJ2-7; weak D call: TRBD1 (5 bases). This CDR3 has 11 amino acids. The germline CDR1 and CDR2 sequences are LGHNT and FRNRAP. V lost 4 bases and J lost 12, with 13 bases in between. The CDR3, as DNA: TGTGCTAGTGGTTATCAGGGTCCGCCGTACTTC. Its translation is CASGYQGPPYF.

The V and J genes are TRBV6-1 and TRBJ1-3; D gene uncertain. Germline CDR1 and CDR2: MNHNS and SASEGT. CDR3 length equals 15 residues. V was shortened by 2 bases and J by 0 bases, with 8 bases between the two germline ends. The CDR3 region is CASSERQHSGNTIYF. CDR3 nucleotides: TGTGCCAGCAGTGAAAGACAACACTCTGGAAACACCATATATTTT.

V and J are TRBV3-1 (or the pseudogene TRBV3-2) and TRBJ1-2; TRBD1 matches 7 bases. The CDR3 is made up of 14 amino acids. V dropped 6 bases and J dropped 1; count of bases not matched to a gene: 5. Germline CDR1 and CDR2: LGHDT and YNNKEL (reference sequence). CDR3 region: CASSQGQLNYGYTF. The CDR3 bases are TGTGCCAGCAGTCAGGGACAGCTTAACTATGGCTACACCTTC.

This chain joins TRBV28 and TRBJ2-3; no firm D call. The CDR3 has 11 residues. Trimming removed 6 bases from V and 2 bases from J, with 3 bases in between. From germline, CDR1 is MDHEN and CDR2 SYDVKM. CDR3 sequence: CASSLTDTQYF. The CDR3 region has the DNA TGTGCCAGCAGCCTCACAGATACGCAGTATTTT.

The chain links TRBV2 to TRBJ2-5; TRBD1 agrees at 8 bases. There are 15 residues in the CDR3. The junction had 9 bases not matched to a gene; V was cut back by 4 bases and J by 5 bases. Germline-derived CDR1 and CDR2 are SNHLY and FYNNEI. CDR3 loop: CASSGRTGWGETQYF. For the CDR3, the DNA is TGTGCCAGCAGTGGTCGGACAGGGTGGGGCGAGACCCAGTACTTC.

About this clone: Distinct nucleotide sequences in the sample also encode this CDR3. The DNA of the CDR3 is TGCGCCAGCAGCCTGGGATCAAACTATGGCTACACCTTC. It codes for CASSLGSNYGYTF. The chain couples TRBV4-1 to TRBJ1-2, with D unclear. This CDR3 comprises 13 residues. Germline V CDR1 and CDR2: MGHRA, YSYEKL. Trimming took off 4 bases at V and 2 bases at J, with 8 bases between the two ends.

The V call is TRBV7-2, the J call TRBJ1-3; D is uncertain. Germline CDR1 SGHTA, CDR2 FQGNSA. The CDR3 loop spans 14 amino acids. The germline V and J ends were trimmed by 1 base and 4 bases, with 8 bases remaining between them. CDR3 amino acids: CASSLGGSGNTIYF. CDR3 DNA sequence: TGTGCCAGCAGCTTAGGAGGGTCGGGAAACACCATATATTTT.

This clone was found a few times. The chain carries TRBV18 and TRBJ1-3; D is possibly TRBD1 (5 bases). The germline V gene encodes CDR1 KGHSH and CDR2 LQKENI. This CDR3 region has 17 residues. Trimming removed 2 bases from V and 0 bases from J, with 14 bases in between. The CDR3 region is CASSPSRTGLSGNTIYF. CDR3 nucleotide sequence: TGTGCCAGCTCACCATCGAGGACGGGACTCTCTGGAAACACCATATATTTT.

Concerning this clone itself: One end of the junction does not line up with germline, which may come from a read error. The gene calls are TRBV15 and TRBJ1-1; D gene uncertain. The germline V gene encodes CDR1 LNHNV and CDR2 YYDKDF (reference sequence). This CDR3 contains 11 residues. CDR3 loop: CATSREGGLEF. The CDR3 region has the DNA TGTGCCACCAGCAGAGAAGGAGGGCTCGAATTT. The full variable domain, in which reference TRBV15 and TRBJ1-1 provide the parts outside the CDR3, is DAMVIQNPRYQVTQFGKPVTLSCSQTLNHNVMYWYQQKSSQAPKLLFHYYDKDFNNEADTPDNFQSRRPNTSFCFLDIRSPGLGDTAMYLCATSREGGLEFGQGTRLTVV.

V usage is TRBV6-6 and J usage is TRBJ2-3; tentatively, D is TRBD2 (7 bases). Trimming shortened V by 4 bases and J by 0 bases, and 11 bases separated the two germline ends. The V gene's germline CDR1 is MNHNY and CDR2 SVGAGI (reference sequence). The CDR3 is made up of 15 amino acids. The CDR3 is CASSSRGASTDTQYF. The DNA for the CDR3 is TGTGCCAGCAGTTCCCGGGGGGCTAGCACAGATACGCAGTATTTT.

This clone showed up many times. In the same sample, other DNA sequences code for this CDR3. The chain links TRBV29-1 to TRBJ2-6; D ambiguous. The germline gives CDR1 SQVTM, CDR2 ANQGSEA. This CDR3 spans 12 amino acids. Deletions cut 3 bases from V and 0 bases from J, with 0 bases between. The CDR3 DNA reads TGCAGCGTTGACTCTGGGGCCAACGTCCTGACTTTC. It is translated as CSVDSGANVLTF.

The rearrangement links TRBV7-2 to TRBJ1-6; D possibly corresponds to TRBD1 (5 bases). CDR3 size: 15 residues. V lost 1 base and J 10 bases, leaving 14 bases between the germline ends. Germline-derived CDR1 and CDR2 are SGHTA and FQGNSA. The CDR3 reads CASSLVAGQESPLHF. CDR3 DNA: TGTGCCAGCAGCTTAGTGGCAGGGCAGGAATCACCCCTCCACTTT.

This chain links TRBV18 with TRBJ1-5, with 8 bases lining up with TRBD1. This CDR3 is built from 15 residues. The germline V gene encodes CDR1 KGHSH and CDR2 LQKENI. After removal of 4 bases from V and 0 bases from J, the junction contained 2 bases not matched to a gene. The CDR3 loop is CASSQDRGSNQPQHF. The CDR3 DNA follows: TGTGCCAGCTCACAAGACAGGGGTAGCAATCAGCCCCAGCATTTT. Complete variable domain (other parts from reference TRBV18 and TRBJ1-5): NAGVMQNPRHLVRRRGQEARLRCSPMKGHSHVYWYRQLPEEGLKFMVYLQKENIIDESGMPKERFSAEFPKEGPSILRIQQVVRGDSAAYFCASSQDRGSNQPQHFGDGTRLSIL.

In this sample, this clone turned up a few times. CDR3: CASSLGGPMNTEAFF. The CDR3 coding sequence is TGTGCCAGCAGCTTAGGCGGGCCCATGAACACTGAAGCTTTCTTT. V and J are TRBV7-3 and TRBJ1-1, with D unresolved. The V gene's germline CDR1 is SGHTA and CDR2 FQGTGA. Trimming left V 2 bases short and J 0 bases short, with 10 bases between. The length of the CDR3 is 15 residues.

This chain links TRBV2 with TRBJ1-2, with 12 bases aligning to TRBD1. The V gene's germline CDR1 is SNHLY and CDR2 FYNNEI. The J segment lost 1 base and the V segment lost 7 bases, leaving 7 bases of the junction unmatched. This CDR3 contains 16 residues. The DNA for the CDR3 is TGTGCCAGCACTCCGGGACAGGGGGCAATTAACTATGGCTACACCTTC. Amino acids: CASTPGQGAINYGYTF. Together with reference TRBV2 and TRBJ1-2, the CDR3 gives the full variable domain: EPEVTQTPSHQVTQMGQEVILRCVPISNHLYFYWYRQILGQKVEFLVSFYNNEISEKSEIFDDQFSVERPDGSNFTLKIRSTKLEDSAMYFCASTPGQGAINYGYTFGSGTRLTVV.

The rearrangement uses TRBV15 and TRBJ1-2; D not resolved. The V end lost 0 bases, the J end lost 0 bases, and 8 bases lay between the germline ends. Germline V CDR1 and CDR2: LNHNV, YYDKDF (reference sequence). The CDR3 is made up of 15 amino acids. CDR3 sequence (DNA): TGTGCCACCAGCAGAGATACAGACACTAACTATGGCTACACCTTC. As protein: CATSRDTDTNYGYTF. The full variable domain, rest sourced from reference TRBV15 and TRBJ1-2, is DAMVIQNPRYQVTQFGKPVTLSCSQTLNHNVMYWYQQKSSQAPKLLFHYYDKDFNNEADTPDNFQSRRPNTSFCFLDIRSPGLGDTAMYLCATSRDTDTNYGYTFGSGTRLTVV.